This record concerns one T cell receptor beta chain sequence. Using immunoSEQ multiplex PCR, the repertoire was profiled, and TCRdb retains in-frame clones only, with some absent. The table has about 270,000 clones, 65% to 90% seen once. These data come from a study of blood T cell repertoires in COVID-19. Study-level information: In each case, the material was cDNA or gDNA derived from T cells, B-cell-depleted T cells, or PBMCs.

A Seattle source enrolled patients during active infection and followed them longitudinally. Material: peripheral blood. The receptor comes from a woman in her seventies with COVID-19, enrolled during active disease.

CDR3 amino acids: CASSQGETDHYNEQFF. CDR3 sequence (DNA): TGCGCCAGCAGCCAAGGCGAAACAGACCACTACAATGAGCAGTTCTTC. V gene TRBV4-1 combines with J gene TRBJ2-1; D ambiguous. Per the germline V gene, CDR1 is MGHRA and CDR2 is YSYEKL. This CDR3 spans 16 amino acids. With 1 base removed from V and 3 bases from J, the gap between germline ends came to 13 bases.